Below are 10 T cell receptor beta chains sequenced from a single sample in a study of OX40 agonist ivuxolimab in advanced cancers. Produced via immunoSEQ multiplex PCR; TCRdb's table is partial and in-frame only. The sample lists approximately 84,000 clones; nearly 90% were seen once. This specimen was CD4+ or CD8+ T cells sorted from blood, taken in a trial of the OX40 agonist ivuxolimab. All receptors come from an adult with an advanced solid tumor such as melanoma, head and neck, liver or kidney cancer.

This clone was detected only a few times. The rearrangement joins TRBV6-5 to TRBJ2-2; maybe TRBD1 (5 bases). This CDR3 spans 12 amino acids. Germline V lookup: CDR1 MNHEY, CDR2 SVGAGI. With 11 bases removed from V and 4 bases from J, the gap between germline ends came to 11 bases. The chain's CDR3 is CAVRATTGELFF. The CDR3 DNA sequence: TGTGCCGTCAGGGCAACCACCGGGGAGCTGTTTTTT.

V is TRBV5-6 and J is TRBJ2-3, with D hard to call. The CDR3 has 14 amino acids. Germline V CDR1 and CDR2: SGHDT, YYEEEE. Trimming took 1 base from V and 8 from J, leaving 14 bases between them. CDR3 in amino acids: CASSLSLHGGTQYF. The CDR3 region has the DNA TGTGCCAGCAGCTTGTCGCTTCATGGTGGTACGCAGTATTTT.

The J gene is TRBJ2-1, the V gene TRBV18; TRBD2 agrees at 7 bases. CDR1 is KGHSH, CDR2 LQKENI, per germline. The CDR3 contains 13 residues. Losses at the gene ends were 8 bases for V and 7 bases for J; bases not matched to a gene: 8. The CDR3 DNA is TGTGCCAGCCCGGGACTAAGCGGGAATGAGCAGTTCTTC. It codes for CASPGLSGNEQFF.

This chain joins TRBV30 and TRBJ2-1; 9 nucleotides align to TRBD2. Germline CDR1 GTSNPN, CDR2 SVGIG (reference sequence). Germline trimming cut 0 bases from V and 8 bases from J; bases unmatched to any gene: 8. CDR3 length: 15 residues. In DNA form, the CDR3 reads TGTGCCTGGAGTGTTGGGGCGGGAGGGACTTATGAGCAGTTCTTC. It specifies CAWSVGAGGTYEQFF.

The rearrangement uses TRBV5-1 and TRBJ2-7, with a tentative D call TRBD1 (5 bases). The germline V gene encodes CDR1 SGHRS and CDR2 YFSETQ. The CDR3 is made up of 15 amino acids. V dropped 3 bases and J dropped 5 bases, with 18 bases sitting between them. The CDR3 loop reads CASSWAGQGLDEQYV. CDR3 nucleotide sequence: TGCGCCAGCAGCTGGGCCGGGCAGGGCTTGGACGAGCAGTACGTC.

This clone was detected only a few times. The chain links TRBV2 to TRBJ1-2; D is unclear. The CDR3 sequence is 12 residues long. V dropped 3 bases and J dropped 8 bases, with 10 bases sitting between them. CDR1 is SNHLY, CDR2 FYNNEI, per germline. The CDR3 sequence: CASSDQPGGYTF. The CDR3 region has the DNA TGTGCCAGCAGTGATCAGCCGGGCGGCTACACCTTC.

The chain has TRBV5-1 and TRBJ1-6, with 8 bases identical to TRBD1. V dropped 3 bases and J dropped 9; count of bases not matched to a gene: 11. This CDR3 spans 16 amino acids. CDR1 and CDR2 (germline): SGHRS, YFSETQ. The CDR3 DNA sequence: TGCGCCAGCAGCTATTATCAAACAGGGGGTCTTTCACCCCTCCACTTT. Its translation: CASSYYQTGGLSPLHF.

The gene calls are TRBV5-1 and TRBJ2-5; no definite D call. CDR1 is SGHRS, CDR2 YFSETQ, per germline. There are 13 residues in the CDR3. V lost 0 bases, J lost 2 bases, and 5 bases lay in between. CDR3 amino acids: CASSLVAQETQYF. The CDR3, as DNA: TGCGCCAGCAGCTTGGTAGCTCAAGAGACCCAGTACTTC.

The rearrangement joins TRBV29-1 to TRBJ1-5, with a possible D match to TRBD1 (6 bases). CDR1 is SQVTM and CDR2 is ANQGSEA in the germline V gene. Trimming took off 2 bases at V and 2 bases at J, with 10 bases between the two ends. The CDR3 consists of 14 residues. The CDR3 protein is CSVEQGSGNQPQHF. Here the CDR3 DNA reads TGCAGCGTTGAACAGGGGTCAGGCAATCAGCCCCAGCATTTT.

The chain employs TRBV19 and TRBJ2-5, with unresolved D. The CDR3 sequence is 14 residues long. The germline CDR1 and CDR2 sequences are LNHDA and SQIVND (reference sequence). The V gene lost 5 bases and the J gene lost 4 bases, with 14 bases spanning the gap. CDR3: CASSSSWVAETQYF. DNA for the CDR3: TGTGCCAGTAGTTCGTCTTGGGTTGCAGAGACCCAGTACTTC.